This entry lists 27 T cell receptor beta chains sequenced from one sample in a study of cytomegalovirus exposure and HLA in healthy donors. Primers included in the PCR were 60 Vbeta and 13 Jbeta primers. TCRdb's copy holds only in-frame clones and misses some; the assay was immunoSEQ multiplex PCR. The sample carries 140,000 to 150,000 clones, 70% to 90% recorded once. Sequencing used PBMCs. The receptors here all came from a woman between 40 and 50 years old in good health and CMV-seronegative.

V is TRBV11-2 and J is TRBJ2-2, with D possibly being TRBD2 (6 bases). Per the germline V gene, CDR1 is SGHAT and CDR2 is FQNNGV. This CDR3 contains 16 residues. Trimming removed 2 bases at V and 6 bases at J, with 16 bases between. Here the CDR3 reads CASSLYVGGGSGELFF. CDR3 sequence (DNA): TGTGCCAGCAGCTTATATGTGGGAGGTGGTTCCGGGGAGCTGTTTTTT. The full variable domain, with the rest looked up from reference TRBV11-2 and TRBJ2-2, is EAGVAQSPRYKIIEKRQSVAFWCNPISGHATLYWYQQILGQGPKLLIQFQNNGVVDDSQLPKDRFSAERLKGVDSTLKIQPAKLEDSAVYLCASSLYVGGGSGELFFGEGSRLTVL.

Only a few counts were recorded for this clone. J is TRBJ1-3 and V is TRBV29-1; D perhaps matches TRBD1 (5 bases). The CDR3 sequence is 14 residues long. Trimming removed 6 bases from V and 0 bases from J, with 12 bases in between. Looked up from germline, CDR1 is SQVTM and CDR2 is ANQGSEA. The CDR3: CSVDDSRSGNTIYF. The CDR3 DNA follows: TGCAGCGTCGACGACAGCCGCTCTGGAAACACCATATATTTT.

This chain joins TRBV7-2 and TRBJ1-2; D unclear. V lost 5 bases to trimming and J lost 7 bases, with 14 bases between them. The CDR3 totals 13 residues. The germline CDR1 and CDR2 sequences are SGHTA and FQGNSA. The CDR3: CASSLVEQSGYTF. The CDR3 nucleotides read TGTGCCAGCAGCCTCGTGGAACAGTCTGGCTACACCTTC. Full variable domain (missing parts from reference TRBV7-2 and TRBJ1-2): GAGVSQSPSNKVTEKGKDVELRCDPISGHTALYWYRQSLGQGLEFLIYFQGNSAPDKSGLPSDRFSAERTGGSVSTLTIQRTQQEDSAVYLCASSLVEQSGYTFGSGTRLTVV.

CDR3 loop: CASSSTRGNEQFF. Written as DNA, the CDR3 is TGTGCCAGCAGTTCCACGCGCGGGAATGAGCAGTTCTTC. The chain links TRBV27 to TRBJ2-1; perhaps TRBD2 as D (5 bases). Germline V gives CDR1 MNHEY, CDR2 SMNVEV (reference sequence). The length of the CDR3 is 13 residues. V lost 4 bases, J lost 7 bases, and 11 bases lay in between.

The V gene is TRBV6-6, the J gene TRBJ1-2; a weak D match, TRBD1 (5 bases). Looked up from germline, CDR1 is MNHNY and CDR2 is SVGAGI (reference sequence). This CDR3 spans 14 amino acids. The germline V and J ends were trimmed by 8 bases and 1 base, with 14 bases remaining between them. The CDR3 here is CASSPTGLNYGYTF. Written as DNA, the CDR3 is TGTGCCAGCTCTCCCACAGGCCTTAACTATGGCTACACCTTC.

The V and J genes are TRBV7-2 and TRBJ2-7; 11 bases align to TRBD2. This CDR3 is 17 amino acids long. After removal of 0 bases from V and 0 bases from J, the junction contained 4 bases not matched to a gene. Germline V gene lookup returns CDR1 SGHTA and CDR2 FQGNSA. The CDR3 DNA is TGTGCCAGCAGCTTAGCCCTGGGACTAGCGGCCTCCTACGAGCAGTACTTC. Translation: CASSLALGLAASYEQYF.

The gene calls are TRBV7-2 and TRBJ1-1, with D maybe TRBD1 (5 bases). The germline V gene encodes CDR1 SGHTA and CDR2 FQGNSA. The V end was cut by 3 bases, the J end by 4 bases, with 27 bases between. The CDR3 loop spans 19 amino acids. The CDR3 loop is CASSFSRGGVGRRGTEAFF. In DNA, the CDR3 is TGTGCCAGCAGCTTTTCGCGGGGGGGAGTGGGGAGAAGAGGCACTGAAGCTTTCTTT.

V and J are TRBV7-9 and TRBJ2-2, with D possibly TRBD2 on 6 matching bases. V lost 5 bases and J 7 bases, leaving 17 bases between the germline ends. The CDR3 runs to 15 residues. CDR1 and CDR2 from the germline V gene are SEHNR and FQNEAQ (reference sequence). CDR3 DNA: TGTGCCAGCAGCCTATATTCGGGAGCGGACGGGGAGCTGTTTTTT. This encodes CASSLYSGADGELFF.

The rearrangement joins TRBV19 to TRBJ2-1; 10 bases are a match to TRBD2. CDR1 LNHDA and CDR2 SQIVND come from the germline V gene (reference sequence). This CDR3 has 19 residues. Trimming took 1 base from V and 9 from J; bases not matched to a gene: 18. CDR3 DNA sequence: TGTGCCAGTAGTATAGTCGGGACTAGCGACCGAGAGCGGCGGAGTGAGCAGTTCTTC. Translated, it gives CASSIVGTSDRERRSEQFF.

The chain has TRBV4-1 and TRBJ2-7, with TRBD1 matching over 11 bases. The CDR3 sequence is 16 residues long. Per germline, CDR1 MGHRA and CDR2 YSYEKL. Trimming took 2 bases from V and 5 from J; bases not matched to a gene: 8. The CDR3 sequence: CASSQPPGTGGHEQYF. The CDR3 DNA follows: TGCGCCAGCAGCCAACCCCCCGGGACAGGGGGACACGAGCAGTACTTC.

The V gene is TRBV6-1, the J gene TRBJ2-5, with 12 bases that match TRBD2. Per germline, CDR1 MNHNS and CDR2 SASEGT. The V segment lost 6 bases and the J segment 2 bases; nucleotides outside the gene matches: 4. The CDR3 totals 15 residues. DNA for the CDR3: TGTGCCAGCAGCTGGACTAGCGGGGTACAAGAGACCCAGTACTTC. This translates into CASSWTSGVQETQYF.

In nucleotides, the CDR3 is TGTGCCAGCAGTTTCTTTGCGGGATGGTACTTC. Translated, it gives CASSFFAGWYF. The chain has TRBV28 and TRBJ2-7; maybe TRBD2 (6 bases). V was shortened by 3 bases and J by 12 bases, with 12 bases between the two germline ends. The CDR3 extends over 11 amino acids. Per the germline V gene, CDR1 is MDHEN and CDR2 is SYDVKM. Full variable domain (outside the CDR3, taken from reference TRBV28 and TRBJ2-7): DVKVTQSSRYLVKRTGEKVFLECVQDMDHENMFWYRQDPGLGLRLIYFSYDVKMKEKGDIPEGYSVSREKKERFSLILESASTNQTSMYLCASSFFAGWYFGPGTRLTVT.

The chain's CDR3 is CASRDNSDEQYF. CDR3 DNA sequence: TGCGCCAGTCGGGACAATTCGGACGAGCAGTACTTC. The chain recombines TRBV5-1 with TRBJ2-7, with a weak D call TRBD1 (6 bases). Trimming shortened V by 8 bases and J by 5 bases, and 14 bases separated the two germline ends. This CDR3 has 12 amino acids. Germline V gene data show CDR1 as SGHRS and CDR2 as YFSETQ.

This clone was found a few times. The rearrangement links TRBV2 to TRBJ1-1, with a tentative D call TRBD1 (5 bases). The CDR3 runs to 14 residues. Between the trimmed V and J ends, which lost 7 bases and 1 base, there was a span of 13 bases. CDR1 and CDR2 from the germline V gene are SNHLY and FYNNEI. In DNA form, the CDR3 reads TGTGCCAGCACCAGGGACTCACCGAACACTGAAGCTTTCTTT. This codes for CASTRDSPNTEAFF.

This chain joins TRBV9 and TRBJ2-2; 7 bases line up with TRBD2. Looked up from germline, CDR1 is SGDLS and CDR2 is YYNGEE. CDR3 size: 15 residues. J gave up 5 bases and V 0 bases, and 4 bases lay outside the gene matches. The CDR3 nucleotides read TGTGCCAGCAGCGTAGGGGGAGGGTTTACCGGGGAGCTGTTTTTT. It codes for CASSVGGGFTGELFF.

CDR3: CASSLRTSGPTDTQYF. CDR3 in DNA: TGTGCCAGCAGCTTGCGAACTAGCGGGCCCACAGATACGCAGTATTTT. This chain links TRBV5-6 with TRBJ2-3; 9 positions match TRBD2. Per the germline V gene, CDR1 is SGHDT and CDR2 is YYEEEE. Losses at the gene ends were 1 base for V and 2 bases for J; bases not matched to a gene: 5. This CDR3 contains 16 residues.

The CDR3, as DNA: TGTGCCAGCAGCTTGCCGACAGGATACCAAGAGACCCAGTACTTC. It translates to CASSLPTGYQETQYF. The rearrangement uses TRBV5-4 and TRBJ2-5; TRBD1 might be the D (6 bases). V was shortened by 1 base and J by 0 bases, with 10 bases between the two germline ends. The CDR3 loop spans 15 amino acids. From germline, CDR1 is SGHNT and CDR2 YYREEE (reference sequence). Together with reference TRBV5-4 and TRBJ2-5, the CDR3 gives the full variable domain: ETGVTQSPTHLIKTRGQQVTLRCSSQSGHNTVSWYQQALGQGPQFIFQYYREEENGRGNFPPRFSGLQFPNYSSELNVNALELDDSALYLCASSLPTGYQETQYFGPGTRLLVL.

The rearrangement joins TRBV28 to TRBJ2-2; 11 positions match TRBD1. The V segment lost 3 bases and the J segment 7 bases; nucleotides outside the gene matches: 4. This CDR3 comprises 15 residues. CDR1 MDHEN and CDR2 SYDVKM come from the germline V gene. The CDR3 sequence is CASSFGQGANGELFF. The DNA for the CDR3 is TGTGCCAGCAGTTTCGGACAGGGGGCAAACGGGGAGCTGTTTTTT.

This rearrangement joins TRBV7-2 to TRBJ1-3; 8 nucleotides match TRBD1. With 2 bases clipped from V and 3 bases from J, the junction kept 3 bases outside the gene matches. Germline V CDR1 and CDR2: SGHTA, FQGNSA. This CDR3 is 15 amino acids long. CDR3 coding DNA: TGTGCCAGCAGCTTACAGGGGGCGCTTGGAAACACCATATATTTT. Protein: CASSLQGALGNTIYF.

This sequence joins TRBV20-1 and TRBJ2-3; no reliable D call. This CDR3 region has 10 residues. Per the germline V gene, CDR1 is DFQATT and CDR2 is SNEGSKA (reference sequence). V dropped 5 bases and J dropped 6 bases, with 6 bases sitting between them. Here the CDR3 reads CSAVLDTQYF. The CDR3 DNA is TGCAGTGCTGTTCTTGATACGCAGTATTTT.

This rearrangement joins TRBV7-2 to TRBJ2-3; 12 bases are shared with TRBD2. The germline CDR1 and CDR2 sequences are SGHTA and FQGNSA. The CDR3 runs to 16 residues. V gave up 5 bases and J gave up 2 bases; unmatched junction bases: 5. The CDR3 loop reads CASSTRTSGNTDTQYF. The DNA of the CDR3 is TGTGCCAGCAGCACCCGGACTAGCGGGAACACAGATACGCAGTATTTT.

The chain has TRBV6-5 and TRBJ1-3, with TRBD1 matching 7 bases. With V trimmed by 0 bases and J by 1 base, 3 bases remained unmatched. The CDR3 sequence is 16 residues long. Germline V gives CDR1 MNHEY, CDR2 SVGAGI. The CDR3 region is CASSYSKTGSGNTIYF. The CDR3 DNA reads TGTGCCAGCAGTTACTCAAAGACAGGGTCTGGAAACACCATATATTTT.

The V and J genes are TRBV28 and TRBJ2-7; TRBD2 matches at 10 bases. V lost 4 bases, J lost 0 bases, and 9 bases stayed unmatched. The CDR3 runs 17 residues. Germline loops: CDR1 MDHEN, CDR2 SYDVKM. The CDR3 bases are TGTGCCAGCAGTTCCCCCCTAGGGACTAGCGACTCCTACGAGCAGTACTTC. It yields the protein CASSSPLGTSDSYEQYF.

The rearrangement joins TRBV5-5 to TRBJ2-7, with D perhaps TRBD2 (6 bases). CDR1 is SGHKS and CDR2 is YYEKEE in the germline V gene (reference sequence). The CDR3 sequence is 16 residues long. Between the trimmed V and J ends, which lost 3 bases and 2 bases, there was a span of 18 bases. This CDR3 reads CASSYPEEGPPYEQYF. In nucleotides, the CDR3 is TGTGCCAGCAGCTACCCGGAGGAGGGGCCCCCCTACGAGCAGTACTTC. Together with reference TRBV5-5 and TRBJ2-7, the CDR3 gives the full variable domain: DAGVTQSPTHLIKTRGQQVTLRCSPISGHKSVSWYQQVLGQGPQFIFQYYEKEERGRGNFPDRFSARQFPNYSSELNVNALLLGDSALYLCASSYPEEGPPYEQYFGPGTRLTVT.

The chain employs TRBV5-6 and TRBJ2-1; a possible D gene is TRBD1 (5 bases). Between the trimmed V and J ends, which lost 4 bases and 4 bases, there was a span of 15 bases. This CDR3 spans 15 amino acids. The germline V gene has CDR1 SGHDT and CDR2 YYEEEE. The CDR3 region has the DNA TGTGCCAGCAGCCCGCAGGGCCGACGTTACAATGAGCAGTTCTTC. The encoded protein is CASSPQGRRYNEQFF.

A few counts support this clone. This chain connects TRBV10-1 to TRBJ1-3; D gene unclear. The V end was cut by 8 bases, the J end by 4 bases, with 6 bases between. The CDR3 loop spans 11 amino acids. Germline V lookup: CDR1 WNHNN, CDR2 SYGVQD (reference sequence). This CDR3 reads CASGRGNTIYF. The CDR3 nucleotides read TGCGCCAGCGGTAGAGGAAACACCATATATTTT.

V and J are TRBV12-5 and TRBJ2-3; 7 positions match TRBD2. The V and J ends lost 8 bases and 2 bases, in that order; junction bases with no gene match: 4. The length of the CDR3 is 13 residues. Germline V gene sequence: CDR1 LGHNT, CDR2 FRNRAP. CDR3 bases: TGTGCTAGTAGCGGGATGAACACAGATACGCAGTATTTT. Translated, it gives CASSGMNTDTQYF. The whole variable domain, remainder taken from reference TRBV12-5 and TRBJ2-3, is DARVTQTPRHKVTEMGQEVTMRCQPILGHNTVFWYRQTMMQGLELLAYFRNRAPLDDSGMPKDRFSAEMPDATLATLKIQPSEPRDSAVYFCASSGMNTDTQYFGPGTRLTVL.